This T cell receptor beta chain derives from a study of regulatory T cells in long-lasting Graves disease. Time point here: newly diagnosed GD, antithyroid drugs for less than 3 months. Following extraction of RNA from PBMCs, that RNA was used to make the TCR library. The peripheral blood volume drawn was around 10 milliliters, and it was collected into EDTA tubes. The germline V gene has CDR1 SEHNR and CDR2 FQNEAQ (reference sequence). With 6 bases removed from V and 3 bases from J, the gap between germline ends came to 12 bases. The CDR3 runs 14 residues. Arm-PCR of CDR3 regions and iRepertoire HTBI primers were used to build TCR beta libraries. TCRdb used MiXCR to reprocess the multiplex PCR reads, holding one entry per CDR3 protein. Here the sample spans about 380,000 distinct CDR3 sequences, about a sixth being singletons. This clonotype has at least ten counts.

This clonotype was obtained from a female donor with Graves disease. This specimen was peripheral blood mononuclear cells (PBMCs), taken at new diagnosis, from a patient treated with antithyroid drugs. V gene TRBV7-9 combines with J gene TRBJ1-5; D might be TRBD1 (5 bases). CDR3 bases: TGTGCCAGCAGACAGGAGGGCTACAATCAGCCCCAGCATTTT. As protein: CASRQEGYNQPQHF.